This record covers a single T cell receptor beta chain. Only in-frame clones appear in the TCRdb table, and some are missing; sequencing was by immunoSEQ multiplex PCR. The sample has 130,000 or so clones, more than 75% seen once. Germline CDR1 and CDR2: SGHRS and YFSETQ. Trimming cost V 0 bases and J 2 bases, with 12 bases left between them. The CDR3 length is 15 residues. This entry is derived from a study of blood T cell repertoires in COVID-19. The receptor's source is a woman between 70 and 85 years old with COVID-19, enrolled during active disease. Sequenced input: peripheral blood. The V call is TRBV5-1, the J call TRBJ2-7; D perhaps matches TRBD1 (6 bases). CDR3 coding DNA: TGCGCCAGCAGCTTGGAGTCAGGGGCCACCTACGAGCAGTACTTC. Translation gives CASSLESGATYEQYF. Based on the CDR3 plus reference TRBV5-1 and TRBJ2-7, the full variable domain is KAGVTQTPRYLIKTRGQQVTLSCSPISGHRSVSWYQQTPGQGLQFLFEYFSETQRNKGNFPGRFSGRQFSNSRSEMNVSTLELGDSALYLCASSLESGATYEQYFGPGTRLTVT.